The rows below give T cell receptor beta chains drawn from one sample of a study of blood T cell repertoires in COVID-19. Only in-frame clones appear in the TCRdb table, and some are missing; sequencing was by immunoSEQ multiplex PCR. The sample consists of a few hundred thousand clones, around 81% of them appearing once. Sequenced: PBMCs or T cells enriched from blood (not recorded which). All receptors derive from a man aged 50-59 years who had recovered from COVID-19. CDR3s include the opening cysteine and the closing phenylalanine or tryptophan.

CDR3 protein,V gene,J gene
CASSLSLLGTDTQYF,TRBV5-5,TRBJ2-3
CASSSPHYGYTF,TRBV11-2,TRBJ1-2
CSASLGRVFSGEQFF,TRBV20-1,TRBJ2-1
CSASQGGGSNQPQHF,TRBV20-1,TRBJ1-5
CASSNKQGSIQPQHF,TRBV19,TRBJ1-5
CASSGDRGTFSGANVLTF,TRBV5-1,TRBJ2-6
CSVELVGFNTIYF,TRBV29-1,TRBJ1-3
CASSQGQGVEKLFF,TRBV7-7,TRBJ1-4
CASSLTGQGSTGELFF,TRBV18,TRBJ2-2
CASSLRRTGGEKLFF,TRBV5-1,TRBJ1-4
CASRIGQGVNQPQHF,TRBV6-5,TRBJ1-5
CASSLGQGAIGELFF,TRBV5-4,TRBJ2-2
CASSFDSGVGGYTF,TRBV7-3,TRBJ1-2
CASSEALLAGGLYEQYF,TRBV6-1,TRBJ2-7
CASSLASGGAPTEAFF,TRBV5-1,TRBJ1-1
CASSDLAPGIPYEQYF,TRBV10-2,TRBJ2-7
CASSILTGSGYTF,TRBV19,TRBJ1-2
CASSLGQTAGGYTF,TRBV5-1,TRBJ1-2
CATSRDNSPLYF,TRBV15,TRBJ2-3
CASSPGASGNTIYF,TRBV18,TRBJ1-3
CASSLVRGYGYTF,TRBV11-1,TRBJ1-2
CASSASRLAGTVEDTQYF,TRBV9,TRBJ2-3
CASGQGAGGSGTIYF,TRBV18,TRBJ1-3
CASSSSGSFEFF,TRBV28,TRBJ2-1
CASSSRQGASEAFF,TRBV7-3,TRBJ1-1
CASSVAQVGTDTQYF,TRBV9,TRBJ2-3
CASSEWGTYGYTF,TRBV10-1,TRBJ1-2
CASRRDRGGEQPQHF,TRBV2,TRBJ1-5
CASSLRSASSYNEQFF,TRBV5-1,TRBJ2-1
CATSSRDSQNQPQHF,TRBV15,TRBJ1-5
CASSLNRGDGNTIYF,TRBV5-1,TRBJ1-3
CASSARDRRYEQYF,TRBV18,TRBJ2-7
CAWRTGQGPTEAFF,TRBV30,TRBJ1-1
CASRYTGIGLDGYTF,TRBV6-5,TRBJ1-2
CASSPGTGTSGELFF,TRBV5-6,TRBJ2-2
CASSIDLQGGGTDTQYF,TRBV19,TRBJ2-3
CASSLARSGGGHQPQHF,TRBV2,TRBJ1-5
CASSAFLGAGAQYF,TRBV2,TRBJ2-5
CASSRTVAGVPDEQFF,TRBV4-3,TRBJ2-1
CASTWTGSVTEAFF,TRBV21-1,TRBJ1-1
CASSPPPVAGGHLRYEQYF,TRBV6-2/TRBV6-3,TRBJ2-7
CIGKGDYGYTF,TRBV20-1,TRBJ1-2
CAISEFQRGATLSTDTQYF,TRBV10-3,TRBJ2-3
CASSEITSNEKLFF,TRBV2,TRBJ1-4
CASSTPGVYGYTF,TRBV5-1,TRBJ1-2
CASSQEGAAGNTIYF,TRBV5-1,TRBJ1-3
CASKGLFSYEQYF,TRBV28,TRBJ2-7
CASSMFGSLSNQPQHF,TRBV19,TRBJ1-5
CASSPRQQQETQYF,TRBV5-4,TRBJ2-5
CASSVQGAPLGTEAFF,TRBV9,TRBJ1-1
CASSQDSGELFF,TRBV4-2,TRBJ2-2
CASNQGQGVFQPQHF,TRBV19,TRBJ1-5
CASSQGRGQQFF,TRBV14,TRBJ2-1
CASSPGQGSNFF,TRBV6-5,TRBJ1-2
CASSMGQGSNQPQHF,TRBV19,TRBJ1-5